A single sample gave rise to the 30 T cell receptor beta chains below, sequenced in a study of spatial heterogeneity in lung cancer. The study's findings and limits: Tumor mutation count correlated with how many alpha and beta TCRs expanded intratumorally.

Their antigens remain unidentified. From the 5' RACE reads, TCRdb called clonotypes with MiXCR, one entry per CDR3 protein. The sample lists 9,000 to 13,000 distinct CDR3 sequences, about 12% occurring once. Time point defined: sample taken at primary tumor resection. This specimen was lung tumor tissue, taken at surgery. The receptor source for this set is a male donor with early-stage non-small cell lung cancer.

This clonotype has at least ten counts. The junction departs from germline at one end; a sequencing error may be responsible. The library was built for alpha chains, so this beta chain is an off-target read and its size means little. The V and J genes are TRBV6-1 and TRBJ1-1, with D maybe TRBD1 (5 bases). The CDR3 extends over 12 amino acids. The germline CDR1 and CDR2 sequences are MNHNS and SASEGT. The CDR3 DNA reads TGTGCCAGCAGTGAAGGAGGGACTGGAGCTTTCTTT. It encodes CASSEGGTGAFF.

Note on this clonotype: This beta chain appears as a stray read in a library generated for alpha chains; its size is not informative. The chain is built from TRBV11-2 and TRBJ1-2; no clear D gene. The V end lost 1 base, the J end lost 1 base, and 10 bases lay between the germline ends. Germline-derived CDR1 and CDR2 are SGHAT and FQNNGV. This CDR3 spans 15 amino acids. This CDR3 is CASSLVGGFNYGYTF. The CDR3 DNA follows: TGTGCCAGCAGCTTAGTCGGCGGATTTAACTATGGCTACACCTTC.

This clonotype was seen many times. This beta chain is a stray read from a library made for alpha chains; its abundance is not meaningful. This chain links TRBV7-2 with TRBJ2-7, with 10 bases lining up with TRBD2. The CDR3 runs to 14 residues. J was trimmed by 3 bases and V by 3 bases; bases with no gene match: 2. Germline CDR1 and CDR2: SGHTA and FQGNSA. This CDR3 reads CASSFKREGYEQYF. The CDR3 DNA reads TGTGCCAGCAGCTTCAAGCGGGAGGGCTACGAGCAGTACTTC. Based on the CDR3 plus reference TRBV7-2 and TRBJ2-7, the full variable domain is GAGVSQSPSNKVTEKGKDVELRCDPISGHTALYWYRQSLGQGLEFLIYFQGNSAPDKSGLPSDRFSAERTGGSVSTLTIQRTQQEDSAVYLCASSFKREGYEQYFGPGTRLTVT.

The table lists this clonotype with many counts. This beta chain is a stray sequence in a library constructed for alpha chains; its clone size is not meaningful. V is TRBV19 and J is TRBJ2-4; D gene ambiguous. CDR3 length equals 15 residues. With 5 bases removed from V and 9 bases from J, the gap between germline ends came to 20 bases. Looked up from germline, CDR1 is LNHDA and CDR2 is SQIVND (reference sequence). The CDR3 spells CASSPGLGLFGIQYF. DNA for the CDR3: TGTGCCAGTAGTCCAGGTTTGGGTCTATTCGGCATTCAGTACTTC.

With respect to this clonotype: The library was built for alpha chains, so this beta chain is an off-target read and its size means little. The CDR3 sequence: CSATSSGKRNEQFF. The CDR3 DNA follows: TGCAGTGCTACCTCTAGCGGGAAGCGGAATGAGCAGTTCTTC. This chain uses TRBV20-1 with TRBJ2-1, with TRBD2 matching over 9 bases. This CDR3 region has 14 residues. The V gene's germline CDR1 is DFQATT and CDR2 SNEGSKA (reference sequence). J was trimmed by 7 bases and V by 4 bases; bases with no gene match: 8.

Ten or more counts support this clonotype. A library prepared for alpha chains yielded this beta chain as an off-target read; its size is of little meaning. The chain recombines TRBV7-2 with TRBJ2-7; D is undetermined. Germline assignment: CDR1 SGHTA and CDR2 FQGNSA. Between the trimmed V and J ends, which lost 4 bases and 4 bases, there was a span of 20 bases. This CDR3 contains 16 residues. This CDR3 is CASSSPNLSFRYEQYF. The CDR3 region has the DNA TGTGCCAGCAGCTCACCGAATCTCTCCTTTCGATACGAGCAGTACTTC.

This clonotype was seen many times. The library was built for alpha chains, so this beta chain is an off-target read and its size means little. The rearrangement links TRBV9 to TRBJ2-1; D not resolved. Trimming took 0 bases from V and 0 from J, leaving 7 bases between them. Per germline, CDR1 SGDLS and CDR2 YYNGEE. The CDR3 totals 15 residues. The CDR3 loop reads CASSVGVNSYNEQFF. The CDR3 DNA reads TGTGCCAGCAGCGTAGGAGTCAACTCCTACAATGAGCAGTTCTTC.

This clonotype was picked up many times. In a library made to pick up alpha chains, this beta chain is a stray read with a size that means little. The chain employs TRBV20-1 and TRBJ2-7; D is possibly TRBD1 (6 bases). The V and J ends lost 1 base and 2 bases respectively, with 15 bases between them. In germline, CDR1 is DFQATT, CDR2 SNEGSKA (reference sequence). The CDR3 consists of 15 residues. In DNA form, the CDR3 reads TGCAGTGCTAGAGCGGGAACAGGGCTCACCTACGAGCAGTACTTC. This encodes CSARAGTGLTYEQYF.

The sample holds many counts of this clonotype. Since the library was made to target alpha chains, this beta chain is a stray read and its abundance is not meaningful. The V and J genes are TRBV20-1 and TRBJ2-3; D ambiguous. Trimming removed 3 bases from V and 0 bases from J, with 13 bases in between. Germline CDR1 DFQATT, CDR2 SNEGSKA (reference sequence). The CDR3 totals 15 residues. The DNA for the CDR3 is TGCAGTGCTAGTAAGGCCATAGGTAGCACAGATACGCAGTATTTT. Residues: CSASKAIGSTDTQYF.

This clonotype has only one observation. Because this beta chain is a stray read in a library intended to capture alpha chains, its abundance should not be given much weight. This chain links TRBV11-2 with TRBJ1-2; the match to TRBD1 covers 7 bases. The CDR3 totals 13 residues. The germline gives CDR1 SGHAT, CDR2 FQNNGV. Trimming at V came to 5 bases and at J to 6 bases, leaving 6 bases not matched to a gene. CDR3 sequence: CASSAVQGNGYTF. CDR3 in DNA: TGTGCCAGCAGCGCAGTACAGGGGAATGGCTACACCTTC.

This clonotype was seen many times. Within a library made for alpha chains, this beta chain is off target, and its count is uninformative. The rearrangement uses TRBV12-3 or TRBV12-4 and TRBJ2-4; D is undetermined. Trimming shortened V by 7 bases and J by 0 bases, and 10 bases separated the two germline ends. This CDR3 comprises 14 residues. The CDR3 DNA sequence: TGTGCCAGCACCGTTTATTTAGCCAAAAACATTCAGTACTTC. Translation: CASTVYLAKNIQYF.

This clonotype was seen repeatedly, ten times or more. Little can be read into the size of this beta chain, an off-target read in a library designed for alpha chains. V usage is TRBV5-1 and J usage is TRBJ1-5; D is undetermined. This CDR3 has 16 residues. The V gene's germline CDR1 is SGHRS and CDR2 YFSETQ. V was shortened by 4 bases and J by 3 bases, with 17 bases between the two germline ends. This CDR3 reads CASSPDGIRYNQPQHF. The CDR3 DNA sequence: TGCGCCAGCAGCCCAGACGGGATCCGGTACAATCAGCCCCAGCATTTT.

This clonotype showed up many times. The library was prepared for alpha chains; this beta chain is a stray read, so its frequency means little. The chain has TRBV7-8 and TRBJ1-2, with D perhaps matching TRBD1 (5 bases). Trimming left V 5 bases short and J 4 bases short, with 11 bases between. Germline V gene sequence: CDR1 SGHVS, CDR2 FQNEAQ. The CDR3 has 13 residues. CDR3 sequence: CASSQGVGYGYTF. The DNA of the CDR3 is TGTGCCAGCAGCCAAGGGGTCGGCTATGGCTACACCTTC.

This clonotype was counted at least ten times. This beta chain is off target for a library built for alpha chains, so its abundance means little. The V and J genes are TRBV14 and TRBJ1-1, with TRBD1 as a possible D gene (5 bases). There are 13 residues in the CDR3. Between the trimmed V and J ends, which lost 3 bases and 8 bases, there was a span of 13 bases. CDR1 is SGHDN and CDR2 is FVKESK in the germline V gene. The CDR3 sequence is CASSQNTGTEAFF. In DNA, the CDR3 is TGTGCCAGCAGCCAGAATACCGGGACGGAAGCTTTCTTT.

Worth noting for this clonotype: The library was built for alpha chains, so this beta chain is an off-target read and its size means little. The chain combines TRBV5-5 with TRBJ1-2, with unresolved D. Germline values: CDR1 SGHKS, CDR2 YYEKEE (reference sequence). V lost 3 bases to trimming and J lost 8 bases, with 14 bases between them. The CDR3 extends over 13 amino acids. The CDR3 spells CASSSILLWGYTF. The CDR3 nucleotides read TGTGCCAGCAGCTCCATTTTACTATGGGGCTACACCTTC.

This clonotype was observed many times. With the library built for alpha chains, this beta chain is off target and its frequency is not meaningful. The chain couples TRBV7-9 to TRBJ2-7; 8 bases are a match to TRBD2. Germline CDR1 and CDR2: SEHNR and FQNEAQ (reference sequence). The CDR3 is made up of 16 amino acids. V dropped 1 base and J dropped 2; count of bases not matched to a gene: 7. The CDR3 spells CASSLEGLAVTYEQYF. CDR3 sequence (DNA): TGTGCCAGCAGCTTAGAAGGACTAGCAGTTACCTACGAGCAGTACTTC.

The table lists this clonotype with many counts. The library was designed around alpha chains, so this beta chain is a stray read whose abundance carries little weight. The chain recombines TRBV11-2 with TRBJ2-5; 8 nucleotides agree with TRBD2. J lost 2 bases, V lost 2 bases, and 4 bases had no gene match. The CDR3 has 15 amino acids. The germline V gene encodes CDR1 SGHAT and CDR2 FQNNGV. The CDR3 reads CASSLLAGPQETQYF. DNA for the CDR3: TGTGCCAGCAGCTTACTAGCGGGCCCACAAGAGACCCAGTACTTC. The complete variable domain, with remaining parts taken from reference TRBV11-2 and TRBJ2-5, reads EAGVAQSPRYKIIEKRQSVAFWCNPISGHATLYWYQQILGQGPKLLIQFQNNGVVDDSQLPKDRFSAERLKGVDSTLKIQPAKLEDSAVYLCASSLLAGPQETQYFGPGTRLLVL.

This clonotype has a count of ten or more. The library was designed around alpha chains, so this beta chain is a stray read whose abundance carries little weight. The chain uses TRBV11-3 and TRBJ2-1, with D perhaps TRBD1 (6 bases). The CDR3 consists of 14 residues. Germline CDR1 SGHNT, CDR2 YENEEA. The V and J ends lost 5 bases and 9 bases respectively, with 17 bases between them. The chain's CDR3 is CASSPLGLQGEQFF. The CDR3 DNA is TGTGCCAGCAGCCCATTGGGGTTACAGGGTGAGCAGTTCTTC.

This clonotype was seen repeatedly, ten times or more. Since the library was made to target alpha chains, this beta chain is a stray read and its abundance is not meaningful. This rearrangement joins TRBV28 to TRBJ1-1; a possible D gene is TRBD1 (6 bases). V lost 1 base, J lost 4 bases, and 16 bases lay in between. Germline loops: CDR1 MDHEN, CDR2 SYDVKM. CDR3 size: 16 residues. The CDR3 loop is CASSLFEGGSPTEAFF. Here the CDR3 DNA reads TGTGCCAGCAGTTTATTCGAGGGGGGTTCCCCCACTGAAGCTTTCTTT.

This clonotype was detected ten times or more. Within a library made for alpha chains, this beta chain is off target, and its count is uninformative. The CDR3 sequence is CASRYTDTQYF. The CDR3 DNA reads TGTGCCAGCAGGTACACAGATACGCAGTATTTT. This chain links TRBV6-6 with TRBJ2-3; D not resolved. The ends were cut back, 6 bases at V and 2 bases at J, with 3 bases in the middle. CDR3 length: 11 residues. CDR1 is MNHNY and CDR2 is SVGAGI in the germline V gene (reference sequence).

This clonotype is classed as medium-sized. Within a library made for alpha chains, this beta chain is off target, and its count is uninformative. For the CDR3, the DNA is TGTGCCAGCAGTCCCGGACAGAGCACAGATACGCAGTATTTT. Its protein is CASSPGQSTDTQYF. This sequence joins TRBV2 and TRBJ2-3, with D tentatively TRBD1 (6 bases). Germline V gives CDR1 SNHLY, CDR2 FYNNEI. The CDR3 runs 14 residues. Trimming shortened V by 5 bases and J by 0 bases, and 9 bases separated the two germline ends.

Remarks on this clonotype: The germline gene is not matched at one end of the junction; a read error may be the cause. This beta chain is off target for a library built for alpha chains, so its abundance means little. V gene TRBV20-1 combines with J gene TRBJ2-1; D possibly corresponds to TRBD2 (5 bases). The CDR3 loop spans 14 amino acids. Looked up from germline, CDR1 is DFQATT and CDR2 is SNEGSKA (reference sequence). Written as DNA, the CDR3 is TGCAGTGCTAGAGATTGGACTTCCTTCGTTGAGCAGTCCTTC. Translated, it gives CSARDWTSFVEQSF.

In its sample, this clonotype was seen many times. This beta chain slipped into a library made for alpha chains as a stray read, so its size is not meaningful. The chain uses TRBV12-3 or TRBV12-4 and TRBJ1-6, with D possibly matching TRBD1 (6 bases). The CDR3 length is 14 residues. Trimming took 8 bases from V and 10 from J, leaving 18 bases between them. The CDR3 reads CASRQGSPGSPLHF. CDR3 bases: TGTGCCAGCCGTCAGGGGTCCCCAGGATCACCCCTCCACTTT.

This clonotype was counted many times. This beta chain was picked up by a library intended for alpha chains and is off target, so its count carries little meaning. The chain links TRBV3-1 to TRBJ2-1; 9 positions match TRBD2. Germline V gives CDR1 LGHDT, CDR2 YNNKEL (reference sequence). The length of the CDR3 is 16 residues. Trimming cost V 1 base and J 4 bases; bases outside gene matches: 5. The DNA of the CDR3 is TGTGCCAGCAGCCAAGTTAGCGGGAGCCCTTACAATGAGCAGTTCTTC. This gives the protein CASSQVSGSPYNEQFF.

This clonotype was counted many times. This beta chain is a stray read from a library made for alpha chains; its abundance is not meaningful. V gene TRBV20-1 combines with J gene TRBJ2-7, with TRBD1 matching 10 bases. Germline loops: CDR1 DFQATT, CDR2 SNEGSKA (reference sequence). V dropped 0 bases and J dropped 2; count of bases not matched to a gene: 10. This CDR3 is 17 amino acids long. CDR3 amino acids: CSARDPGQGLSAYEQYF. For the CDR3, the DNA is TGCAGTGCTAGAGACCCGGGACAGGGGCTGTCCGCCTACGAGCAGTACTTC.

This clonotype is termed medium-sized. The library was designed around alpha chains, so this beta chain is a stray read whose abundance carries little weight. The CDR3 bases are TGTGCCATCAGGATAGATGAAAGGCAGCCCCAGCATTTT. It is translated as CAIRIDERQPQHF. The rearrangement uses TRBV10-3 and TRBJ1-5; no clear D gene. Between the trimmed V and J ends, which lost 6 bases and 7 bases, there was a span of 13 bases. There are 13 residues in the CDR3. Germline values: CDR1 ENHRY, CDR2 SYGVKD.

This clonotype was counted once. The library was built for alpha chains, so this beta chain is an off-target read and its size means little. The rearrangement joins TRBV6-2 or TRBV6-3 to TRBJ2-2, with 10 bases identical to TRBD2. CDR1 and CDR2 from the germline V gene are MNHEY and SVGEGT. The CDR3 is 14 amino acids. The CDR3 DNA sequence: TGTGCAACTATAGCGGGGGGCGGCACCGGGGAGCTGTTTTTT. This codes for CATIAGGGTGELFF.

This clonotype occurred many times. Since it is a stray read in a library aimed at alpha chains, this beta chain has a size that is not meaningful. The V gene is TRBV27, the J gene TRBJ1-6, with TRBD1 matching 7 bases. The CDR3 is 14 residues long. From germline, CDR1 is MNHEY and CDR2 SMNVEV (reference sequence). The V and J ends lost 7 bases and 6 bases, in that order; junction bases with no gene match: 6. CDR3 in amino acids: CASKLGQSNSPLHF. The CDR3 nucleotides are TGTGCCAGCAAACTGGGACAGTCTAATTCACCCCTCCACTTT.

This clonotype was seen many times. This beta chain appears as a stray read in a library generated for alpha chains; its size is not informative. The chain combines TRBV7-9 with TRBJ2-3; D unresolved. The CDR3 totals 14 residues. The V end was cut by 1 base, the J end by 1 base, with 6 bases between. Germline assignment: CDR1 SEHNR and CDR2 FQNEAQ (reference sequence). The CDR3 protein is CASSLVKGTDTQYF. For the CDR3, the DNA is TGTGCCAGCAGCTTAGTGAAGGGCACAGATACGCAGTATTTT.

This clonotype was seen at least ten times. With the library built for alpha chains, this beta chain is off target and its frequency is not meaningful. V gene TRBV7-9 combines with J gene TRBJ1-2; perhaps TRBD1 as D (5 bases). CDR1 is SEHNR, CDR2 FQNEAQ, per germline (reference sequence). Trimming took off 1 base at V and 8 bases at J, with 17 bases between the two ends. The CDR3 is 15 amino acids. As DNA, the CDR3 is TGTGCCAGCAGCTTAGACAGGTCCCGGGCACTAGGCTACACCTTC. Amino acid sequence: CASSLDRSRALGYTF. Full variable domain (outside the CDR3, taken from reference TRBV7-9 and TRBJ1-2): DTGVSQNPRHKITKRGQNVTFRCDPISEHNRLYWYRQTLGQGPEFLTYFQNEAQLEKSRLLSDRFSAERPKGSFSTLEIQRTEQGDSAMYLCASSLDRSRALGYTFGSGTRLTVV.